The 21 T cell receptor beta chains below were found in one sample sequenced in a study of tumor-infiltrating lymphocytes in primary liver carcinoma. Total RNA amounting to 500 ng was the source from which TCR beta cDNA was made with a constant-region primer. For TCR beta, libraries were produced by three nested multiplex PCR rounds using slightly modified ARM-PCR. A C-beta reverse primer was combined with TRBV1-TRBV30 forward primers in the first two PCR rounds, and each round had about 10 cycles. Each CDR3 protein is one row after TCRdb ran MiXCR on the multiplex PCR reads. The table has roughly 330,000 distinct CDR3 sequences, approximately 65% seen once. Germline DNA was also extracted, while the blood RNA originated from unsorted whole blood. The sequencing input was peripheral blood. These receptors were obtained from a middle-aged man with primary liver carcinoma and hepatitis B virus infection.

A note on this clonotype: The conserved final phenylalanine or tryptophan is absent from the CDR3, which likely points to a read error. The gene calls are TRBV11-1 and TRBJ2-2, with D possibly being TRBD2 (6 bases). Per germline, CDR1 SGHAT and CDR2 FQDESV (reference sequence). This CDR3 is built from 15 residues. V shed 6 bases and J shed 3 bases, with 14 bases lying between them. The CDR3 sequence is CASRLSWGDTGELFL. The CDR3 DNA sequence: TGTGCCAGCAGGTTATCGTGGGGGGACACCGGGGAGCTGTTTCTT.

The sample holds a few counts of this clonotype. This is likely a read error, given that the CDR3 carries no conserved phenylalanine or tryptophan at its end. The rearrangement links TRBV4-3 to TRBJ2-5; 7 nucleotides match TRBD2. Germline loops: CDR1 LGHNA, CDR2 YSLEER. The CDR3 extends over 16 amino acids. After removal of 0 bases from V and 2 bases from J, the junction contained 6 bases not matched to a gene. CDR3 nucleotides: TGCGCCAGCAGCCAAGATTGGCTAGCGGATCAAGAGACCCAGTACCTC. It translates to CASSQDWLADQETQYL.

The genes are TRBV4-1 and TRBJ2-5, with 12 bases fitting TRBD1. The CDR3 covers 19 residues. Germline-derived CDR1 and CDR2 are MGHRA and YSYEKL. Trimming removed 1 base from V and 6 bases from J; junction bases left unmatched: 15. The CDR3 region is CASSQVFAVGTGGTKTQYF. As DNA, the CDR3 is TGCGCCAGCAGCCAAGTTTTCGCGGTTGGGACAGGGGGCACTAAGACCCAGTACTTC.

This clonotype was found a few times. The junction differs from germline at one of its ends, possibly a read error. The rearrangement joins TRBV5-1 to TRBJ2-6; D possibly corresponds to TRBD2 (6 bases). The CDR3 spans 15 residues. In germline, CDR1 is SGHRS, CDR2 YFSETQ. This CDR3 is CASSLGGTGANVLTF. In nucleotides, the CDR3 is TGTGCCAGCAGCTTGGGCGGGACTGGGGCCAACGTCCTGACTTTC. The complete variable domain, with remaining parts taken from reference TRBV5-1 and TRBJ2-6, reads KAGVTQTPRYLIKTRGQQVTLSCSPISGHRSVSWYQQTPGQGLQFLFEYFSETQRNKGNFPGRFSGRQFSNSRSEMNVSTLELGDSALYLCASSLGGTGANVLTFGAGSRLTVL.

Comment on this clonotype: The junction shows a germline mismatch at one end, possibly a read error. This chain links TRBV5-5 with TRBJ2-5; TRBD2 matches 9 bases. The germline CDR1 and CDR2 sequences are SGHKS and YYEKEE (reference sequence). This CDR3 comprises 15 residues. The CDR3 coding sequence is TGTGCCAGCAGCCGAGGGGCTAGCGGGACAGAGATCCAGTACTTC. It codes for CASSRGASGTEIQYF.

Note on this clonotype: A read error may produce the germline difference seen at one junction end. The V and J genes are TRBV4-1 and TRBJ2-6; perhaps TRBD1 as D (6 bases). CDR1 and CDR2 (germline): MGHRA, YSYEKL. The CDR3 has 19 amino acids. CDR3 sequence: CASSRSRDKESSGASVLTF. CDR3 in DNA: TGCGCCAGCAGCCGCAGCCGGGACAAGGAAAGCTCTGGGGCCAGCGTCCTGACTTTC.

To note about this clonotype: Compared with germline, one end of the junction differs, possibly owing to a read error. The chain carries TRBV11-1 and TRBJ2-2; TRBD1 or TRBD2 may be the D gene (5 bases each). Looked up from germline, CDR1 is SGHAT and CDR2 is FQDESV (reference sequence). The CDR3 contains 16 residues. The CDR3 spells CARSLIWDRYTGELLF. CDR3 coding DNA: TGTGCCAGAAGCTTAATTTGGGACCGGTACACCGGGGAGCTGTTATTT.

Comments on this clonotype: This CDR3 is missing its conserved last phenylalanine or tryptophan, likely due to a read error. This chain connects TRBV7-9 to TRBJ1-1, with a weak D call TRBD1 (6 bases). Germline CDR1 reads SEHNR; CDR2 reads FQNEAQ (reference sequence). The CDR3 loop spans 13 amino acids. Trimming stripped 5 bases from V and 4 bases from J, with 11 bases between. CDR3 bases: TGTGCCAGCAGCCCGACAGGAGCCACTGAAGCTTTCCTT. This sequence encodes CASSPTGATEAFL.

Worth noting for this clonotype: A much larger clone lies a single base off, so this may be a read error. The rearrangement uses TRBV6-6 and TRBJ2-7; D possibly corresponds to TRBD1 (6 bases). The CDR3 contains 14 residues. V lost 6 bases and J 0 bases, leaving 12 bases between the germline ends. Germline V CDR1 and CDR2: MNHNY, SVGAGI (reference sequence). The CDR3 sequence is CASRLDRSSYEQYF. The DNA of the CDR3 is TGTGCCAGCAGATTGGACAGAAGCTCCTACGAGCAGTACTTC.

This clonotype was recorded at least ten times. The chain is built from TRBV6-1 and TRBJ2-3; the D gene is possibly TRBD1 (6 bases). CDR1 is MNHNS, CDR2 SASEGT, per germline. The CDR3 runs to 14 residues. Trimming left V 6 bases short and J 2 bases short, with 12 bases between. CDR3 sequence: CASRERDNTDTQYF. The CDR3 coding sequence is TGTGCCAGCAGGGAGAGGGACAACACAGATACGCAGTATTTT.

Of note for this clonotype: This sequence may be a read error, since a much larger clone differs from it by one base. The gene calls are TRBV10-3 and TRBJ1-2; TRBD1 matches at 7 bases. V was pared by 4 bases and J by 4 bases, with 12 bases of the junction left unmatched. Germline values: CDR1 ENHRY, CDR2 SYGVKD. This CDR3 is 16 amino acids long. DNA for the CDR3: TGTGCCATCAGTGGGTCTCCGACAGGGCACAGCTATGGCTACACCTTC. Translated: CAISGSPTGHSYGYTF.

Points on this clonotype: At one end the junction does not follow the germline gene, possibly because of a read error. This rearrangement joins TRBV11-2 to TRBJ2-4; D not certain. Germline V gene data show CDR1 as SGHAT and CDR2 as FQNNGV. CDR3 length equals 15 residues. The CDR3 sequence: CASRLDRVDKNIQYF. CDR3 DNA: TGTGCCAGCAGATTAGACCGTGTAGACAAAAACATTCAGTACTTC.

This CDR3 is CAWGSGVETQYF. In DNA, the CDR3 is TGTGCCTGGGGCTCAGGGGTTGAGACCCAGTACTTC. The genes are TRBV30 and TRBJ2-5; maybe TRBD1 (6 bases). CDR1 is GTSNPN and CDR2 is SVGIG in the germline V gene (reference sequence). The CDR3 spans 12 residues. The V and J ends lost 5 bases and 5 bases respectively, with 12 bases between them.

Of note for this clonotype: The junction does not match germline at one end; this may be a read error. The V gene is TRBV6-1, the J gene TRBJ1-5; D is ambiguous. Germline loops: CDR1 MNHNS, CDR2 SASEGT. The CDR3 is 17 residues long. CDR3 sequence: CASSEGVPRSVNQSQHF. The CDR3 nucleotides read TGTGCCAGCAGTGAAGGTGTCCCCCGGAGCGTCAATCAGTCCCAGCATTTT.

This clonotype showed up many times. The J gene is TRBJ2-1, the V gene TRBV10-3; 8 bases agree with TRBD2. From germline, CDR1 is ENHRY and CDR2 SYGVKD. The junction had 9 bases not matched to a gene; V was cut back by 0 bases and J by 5 bases. The CDR3 has 17 residues. The chain's CDR3 is CAISESVFGGGNNEQFF. The CDR3, as DNA: TGTGCCATCAGTGAGTCGGTCTTCGGGGGGGGAAACAATGAGCAGTTCTTC.

Ten or more counts support this clonotype. This rearrangement joins TRBV6-1 to TRBJ1-2, with TRBD1 as a possible D gene (5 bases). Deletions cut 5 bases from V and 4 bases from J, with 20 bases between. The length of the CDR3 is 16 residues. The germline V gene encodes CDR1 MNHNS and CDR2 SASEGT. The CDR3 region is CASSSHLGDPGYGYTF. CDR3 bases: TGTGCCAGCAGTTCCCACTTAGGGGACCCAGGCTATGGCTACACCTTC.

This clonotype appeared many times. The chain links TRBV6-1 to TRBJ2-2; tentative D call: TRBD2 (6 bases). CDR1 and CDR2 (germline): MNHNS, SASEGT. The CDR3 extends over 15 amino acids. V lost 3 bases, J lost 6 bases, and 14 bases lay in between. The CDR3 DNA follows: TGTGCCAGCAGTGACCGGGACTCCTTCGCCGGGGAGCTGTTTTTT. It yields the protein CASSDRDSFAGELFF.

This clonotype was observed many times. This chain links TRBV6-6 with TRBJ2-3; 10 bases agree with TRBD1. This CDR3 region has 19 residues. The germline gives CDR1 MNHNY, CDR2 SVGAGI (reference sequence). V shed 5 bases, J shed 0 bases, and the junction held 14 bases outside the gene matches. DNA of the CDR3: TGTGCCAGCAGTCACCATTCCGGGACAGGGGTTCCGAGCACAGATACGCAGTATTTT. The encoded protein is CASSHHSGTGVPSTDTQYF.

About this clonotype: One end of the junction does not line up with germline, which may come from a read error. The rearrangement uses TRBV6-2 or TRBV6-3 and TRBJ2-1; D ambiguous. The CDR3 extends over 12 amino acids. CDR1 MNHEY and CDR2 SVGEGT come from the germline V gene. The CDR3 bases are TGTACCAGCAGCAGAAGCCGCAATGAGCAGTTCTTC. Amino acid sequence: CTSSRSRNEQFF.

Remarks on this clonotype: The junction shows a germline mismatch at one end, possibly a read error. The chain is built from TRBV11-2 and TRBJ2-2, with D perhaps matching TRBD2 (7 bases). The CDR3 runs 13 residues. CDR1 is SGHAT and CDR2 is FQNNGV in the germline V gene. The DNA of the CDR3 is TGTGCCAGCAGCTCGCAATTCACCGGGGGGCTGTTTTTC. Protein: CASSSQFTGGLFF. Full variable domain (outside the CDR3, taken from reference TRBV11-2 and TRBJ2-2): EAGVAQSPRYKIIEKRQSVAFWCNPISGHATLYWYQQILGQGPKLLIQFQNNGVVDDSQLPKDRFSAERLKGVDSTLKIQPAKLEDSAVYLCASSSQFTGGLFFGEGSRLTVL.

This clonotype was detected many times. V usage is TRBV6-6 and J usage is TRBJ1-6, with 12 bases that match TRBD1. The CDR3 has 17 amino acids. The V segment lost 5 bases and the J segment 6 bases; nucleotides outside the gene matches: 8. Germline loops: CDR1 MNHNY, CDR2 SVGAGI (reference sequence). This CDR3 reads CASSLPGQGAVNSPLHF. In DNA form, the CDR3 reads TGTGCCAGCAGTCTTCCGGGACAGGGGGCAGTTAATTCACCCCTCCACTTT.